The entry that follows covers one T cell receptor (beta chain) sequence. Its specificity is not known. The sample comes from a study of PD-L1 blockade in urothelial cancer. Whole-study context: Male patients with bladder-origin urothelial cancer numbered about 90% of the roughly 29. After treatment start, blood was analyzed at 3 weeks (second dose) and at 6 weeks. Median T cell yield per blood sample was 110,000 to 150,000 cells.

Germline V gene sequence: CDR1 LNHNV, CDR2 YYDKDF (reference sequence). V was pared by 3 bases and J by 4 bases, with 13 bases between. This CDR3 region has 14 residues. Noted time point: peripheral blood 6 weeks after treatment start. Sequencing was performed with immunoSEQ multiplex PCR; in TCRdb, only in-frame clones are kept and a portion is missing. Of around 100,000 clones listed, around 93% are singletons. The study's findings and limits: Below-median pretreatment blood TCR clonality was a predictor of better survival.

V usage is TRBV15 and J usage is TRBJ2-7; tentative D call: TRBD1 (6 bases). Specimen: PBMCs, collected around atezolizumab (anti-PD-L1) treatment. The sequence was obtained from a man aged 60-69 years with urothelial cancer. As DNA, the CDR3 is TGTGCCACCAGCAGCCTCAGGGGTGGATACGAGCAGTACTTC. Its protein is CATSSLRGGYEQYF.